These 18 T cell receptor beta chains share one sample of origin, sequenced in a study of CD4 T cells in relation to SARS-CoV-2 and coronaviruses. Clones were sequenced by immunoSEQ multiplex PCR, and TCRdb holds only the in-frame ones, with some missing. The sample lists under 20,000 clones; around four fifths were seen once. For these TCRs, the target antigens are not known. The unexposed donors gave CD4+ T cells in about 2010-2018, prior to COVID-19. After roughly ten days of culture, CD4+ T cells were isolated. Sequenced sample: CD4+ T cells from PBMCs, cultured in vitro. These receptors were taken from a human donor in good health.

This clone was detected only a few times. This chain links TRBV6-4 with TRBJ2-1; D is ambiguous. Germline CDR1 reads MRHNA; CDR2 reads SNTAGT. The CDR3 has 12 residues. V was clipped by 0 bases and J by 9 bases, with 6 bases between them. The CDR3 sequence is CASSDSGVEQFF. Written as DNA, the CDR3 is TGTGCCAGCAGTGACTCTGGCGTTGAGCAGTTCTTC.

The rearrangement links TRBV27 to TRBJ1-2; TRBD1 matches at 11 bases. V lost 6 bases, J lost 2 bases, and 11 bases stayed unmatched. The CDR3 is made up of 17 amino acids. Germline V lookup: CDR1 MNHEY, CDR2 SMNVEV (reference sequence). CDR3 region: CASSSRTGGGKNYGYTF. As DNA, the CDR3 is TGTGCCAGCAGCTCACGGACAGGGGGCGGGAAAAACTATGGCTACACCTTC.

The chain couples TRBV6-5 to TRBJ1-3, with no clear D. The CDR3 is 16 amino acids. Germline CDR1 reads MNHEY; CDR2 reads SVGAGI. Deletions cut 0 bases from V and 2 bases from J, with 11 bases between. CDR3 sequence: CASSYSKKGTGNTIYF. The CDR3 DNA sequence: TGTGCCAGCAGTTACTCGAAAAAAGGGACTGGAAACACCATATATTTT.

J is TRBJ2-7 and V is TRBV3-1 (or the pseudogene TRBV3-2); 15 nucleotides line up with TRBD2. The CDR3 spans 19 residues. The V gene's germline CDR1 is LGHDT and CDR2 YNNKEL (reference sequence). V was pared by 5 bases and J by 0 bases, with 11 bases of the junction left unmatched. As DNA, the CDR3 is TGTGCCAGCAGCTCGGCTCCGGGACTAGCGGGAGGCCCCTCCTACGAGCAGTACTTC. Translation: CASSSAPGLAGGPSYEQYF.

The chain combines TRBV10-3 with TRBJ2-3, with D maybe TRBD2 (6 bases). Germline V gives CDR1 ENHRY, CDR2 SYGVKD. The CDR3 has 18 residues. Trimming removed 3 bases from V and 0 bases from J, with 19 bases in between. The CDR3 sequence is CAISDMVGGETSTDTQYF. The DNA of the CDR3 is TGTGCCATCAGTGACATGGTCGGAGGGGAGACTAGCACAGATACGCAGTATTTT.

The CDR3 loop reads CASSLGDRFGEKLFF. The CDR3 DNA follows: TGTGCCAGCAGCTTGGGGGACAGGTTCGGTGAAAAACTGTTTTTT. This chain uses TRBV7-9 with TRBJ1-4, with 8 bases aligning to TRBD1. The CDR3 has 15 amino acids. CDR1 and CDR2 (germline): SEHNR, FQNEAQ (reference sequence). The V and J ends lost 3 bases and 7 bases, in that order; junction bases with no gene match: 7.

CDR3 sequence: CASSSSGTAVSEAFF. The CDR3 nucleotides are TGTGCCAGCAGCTCTAGCGGGACAGCGGTTAGTGAAGCTTTCTTT. The rearrangement uses TRBV9 and TRBJ1-1, with 7 nucleotides matching TRBD1. There are 15 residues in the CDR3. Losses at the gene ends were 4 bases for V and 7 bases for J; bases not matched to a gene: 13. Germline lookup yields CDR1 SGDLS and CDR2 YYNGEE.

The chain joins TRBV5-4 to TRBJ1-6; D possibly corresponds to TRBD1 (5 bases). This CDR3 is 16 amino acids long. Trimming removed 4 bases from V and 7 bases from J, with 18 bases in between. Germline CDR1 is SGHNT and CDR2 is YYREEE (reference sequence). The CDR3 sequence: CASSQLSGPRNSPLHF. The CDR3 nucleotides are TGTGCCAGCAGCCAACTATCGGGACCCAGAAATTCACCCCTCCACTTT.

This clone was seen a handful of times. The chain uses TRBV9 and TRBJ2-1; 7 nucleotides agree with TRBD2. Germline V CDR1 and CDR2: SGDLS, YYNGEE. V trimming: 2 bases; J trimming: 7 bases; junction bases outside the gene matches: 6. The CDR3 sequence is 14 residues long. This CDR3 reads CASSVSGTANEQFF. DNA for the CDR3: TGTGCCAGCAGCGTGAGCGGGACGGCAAATGAGCAGTTCTTC.

The chain carries TRBV5-4 and TRBJ2-7, with 10 positions matching TRBD2. The CDR3 contains 16 residues. The trim removed 0 bases at V and 7 bases at J, leaving 10 bases unmatched. Germline loops: CDR1 SGHNT, CDR2 YYREEE (reference sequence). CDR3 sequence: CASSLATSGTTVEQYF. The CDR3 DNA reads TGTGCCAGCAGCTTGGCAACTAGCGGGACAACGGTGGAGCAGTACTTC.

V gene TRBV9 combines with J gene TRBJ2-2; D perhaps matches TRBD1 (6 bases). Trimming took 4 bases from V and 7 from J, leaving 11 bases between them. Germline V gene data show CDR1 as SGDLS and CDR2 as YYNGEE. CDR3 length: 13 amino acids. The CDR3: CASSSQGNGELFF. In DNA, the CDR3 is TGTGCCAGCAGCTCACAGGGAAACGGGGAGCTGTTTTTT.

The chain links TRBV11-2 to TRBJ2-5, with 9 bases lining up with TRBD2. Germline CDR1 is SGHAT and CDR2 is FQNNGV. V lost 6 bases to trimming and J lost 2 bases; unmatched junction nucleotides: 7. The CDR3 loop spans 15 amino acids. The CDR3 region has the DNA TGTGCCAGCAGTCTTAATAGCGGGGGACAAGAGACCCAGTACTTC. Protein: CASSLNSGGQETQYF.

With respect to this clone: One junction end disagrees with the germline gene, perhaps due to a read error. The DNA of the CDR3 is TGTGCCAGCGGTCGGACATTGGAATTTCACTTC. Residues: CASGRTLEFHF. The chain uses TRBV7-9 and TRBJ2-7, with D possibly being TRBD1 (5 bases). The germline gives CDR1 SEHNR, CDR2 FQNEAQ (reference sequence). The CDR3 loop spans 11 amino acids.

This chain uses TRBV9 with TRBJ2-3, with 11 nucleotides matching TRBD2. This CDR3 has 16 residues. Germline values: CDR1 SGDLS, CDR2 YYNGEE. With 2 bases clipped from V and 2 bases from J, the junction kept 4 bases outside the gene matches. The CDR3: CASSVGTSGTTDTQYF. In DNA form, the CDR3 reads TGTGCCAGCAGCGTTGGGACTAGCGGTACCACAGATACGCAGTATTTT.

The genes are TRBV2 and TRBJ1-2; D not certain. CDR3 length equals 12 residues. The V gene lost 2 bases and the J gene lost 2 bases, with 3 bases spanning the gap. Germline V gene lookup returns CDR1 SNHLY and CDR2 FYNNEI. CDR3 sequence reads: CASSERNYGYTF. The DNA of the CDR3 is TGTGCCAGCAGTGAAAGGAACTATGGCTACACCTTC. The entire variable domain, with the rest obtained from reference TRBV2 and TRBJ1-2, is as follows: EPEVTQTPSHQVTQMGQEVILRCVPISNHLYFYWYRQILGQKVEFLVSFYNNEISEKSEIFDDQFSVERPDGSNFTLKIRSTKLEDSAMYFCASSERNYGYTFGSGTRLTVV.

The chain couples TRBV9 to TRBJ1-1; 7 bases map to TRBD1. The CDR3 runs 13 residues. CDR1 and CDR2 (germline): SGDLS, YYNGEE. V dropped 3 bases and J dropped 5; count of bases not matched to a gene: 4. CDR3 DNA sequence: TGTGCCAGCAGCGAGACAGGGCGAACTGAAGCTTTCTTT. Protein sequence: CASSETGRTEAFF.

The genes are TRBV10-3 and TRBJ2-7; 9 bases align to TRBD1. The germline V gene has CDR1 ENHRY and CDR2 SYGVKD. The CDR3 runs 13 residues. V lost 5 bases and J lost 4; bases outside the gene matches: 3. This chain's CDR3 is CAISRTGEYEQYF. The CDR3 DNA sequence: TGTGCCATCAGTAGGACAGGGGAGTACGAGCAGTACTTC.

This clone is labeled as large. The gene calls are TRBV5-6 and TRBJ1-1; D not resolved. Germline V gene data show CDR1 as SGHDT and CDR2 as YYEEEE. Between the trimmed V and J ends, which lost 6 bases and 6 bases, there was a span of 18 bases. The CDR3 length is 14 residues. CDR3 in amino acids: CASTRRGGYPEAFF. CDR3 nucleotides: TGTGCCAGCACCAGGCGAGGCGGATACCCTGAAGCTTTCTTT.